This paragraph reports one T cell receptor beta chain. The antigen is undetermined. Researchers ran the PCR with 60 Vbeta and 13 Jbeta primers. TCRdb keeps only in-frame clones here, not all; method: immunoSEQ multiplex PCR. The sample has about 210,000 clones. This specimen belongs to a study of cytomegalovirus exposure and HLA in healthy donors. General study points: Several of the most significant clusters appeared linked to common viral pathogens, based on a later analysis.

This CDR3 is built from 15 residues. Germline loops: CDR1 LNHDA, CDR2 SQIVND (reference sequence). V was pared by 2 bases and J by 4 bases, with 12 bases between. The clonotype comes from a woman aged 25-40 years in good health and CMV-seropositive. The sequenced sample was PBMCs. This rearrangement joins TRBV19 to TRBJ2-1, with a weak D call TRBD1 (5 bases). The DNA of the CDR3 is TGTGCCAGTAGTATACAGGGTGGGTTTTACAATGAGCAGTTCTTC. Encoded protein: CASSIQGGFYNEQFF.